This T cell receptor beta chain was captured in a study of patients and donors after allogeneic stem cell transplantation. TCRdb passed the RT-PCR reads through MiXCR, listing each CDR3 protein once. The table records about 16,000 distinct CDR3 sequences, roughly a quarter of them present only once. This clonotype was observed many times. Sequencing was carried out using blood, either unsorted or a sorted T cell fraction (not recorded which). This receptor was taken from a human donor who was either an allogeneic HSCT recipient or a stem cell or donor lymphocyte infusion donor (not recorded which). It is not recorded whose cells these are; they may come from a transplant donor.

CDR3 region: CASRGTGYNSPLHF. In DNA, the CDR3 is TGTGCCAGCAGAGGGACAGGCTATAATTCACCCCTCCACTTT. The V call is TRBV5-6, the J call TRBJ1-6; the match to TRBD1 covers 8 bases. Germline-derived CDR1 and CDR2 are SGHDT and YYEEEE. The V segment lost 5 bases and the J segment 3 bases; nucleotides outside the gene matches: 1. This CDR3 has 14 residues.